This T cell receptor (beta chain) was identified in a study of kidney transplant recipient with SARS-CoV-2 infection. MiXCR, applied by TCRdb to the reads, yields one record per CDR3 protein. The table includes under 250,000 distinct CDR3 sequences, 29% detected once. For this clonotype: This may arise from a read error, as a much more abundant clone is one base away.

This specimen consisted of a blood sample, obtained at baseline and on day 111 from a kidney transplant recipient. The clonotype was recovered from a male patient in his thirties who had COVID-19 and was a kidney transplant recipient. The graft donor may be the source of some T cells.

This CDR3 reads CASSPPNRESSEAFF. CDR3 DNA: TGTGCCAGCTCACCACCCAACAGGGAAAGCTCTGAAGCTTTCTTT. This chain uses TRBV18 with TRBJ1-1, with D possibly matching TRBD1 (6 bases). Per germline, CDR1 KGHSH and CDR2 LQKENI. The CDR3 is 15 amino acids. V lost 0 bases, J lost 6 bases, and 14 bases lay in between.